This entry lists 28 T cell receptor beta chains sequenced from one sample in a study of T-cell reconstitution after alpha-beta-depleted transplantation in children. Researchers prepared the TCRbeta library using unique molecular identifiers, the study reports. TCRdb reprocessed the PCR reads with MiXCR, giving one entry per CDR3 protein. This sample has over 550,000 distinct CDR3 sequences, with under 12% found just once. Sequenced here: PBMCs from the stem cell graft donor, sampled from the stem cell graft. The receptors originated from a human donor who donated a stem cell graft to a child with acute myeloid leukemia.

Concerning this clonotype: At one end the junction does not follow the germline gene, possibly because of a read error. In nucleotides, the CDR3 is TGTGCCAGCAGATTAGACAGGGGGGGCAATGAGCAGTTCTTC. It encodes CASRLDRGGNEQFF. The V gene is TRBV12-3 or TRBV12-4, the J gene TRBJ2-1; 9 nucleotides agree with TRBD1. There are 14 residues in the CDR3.

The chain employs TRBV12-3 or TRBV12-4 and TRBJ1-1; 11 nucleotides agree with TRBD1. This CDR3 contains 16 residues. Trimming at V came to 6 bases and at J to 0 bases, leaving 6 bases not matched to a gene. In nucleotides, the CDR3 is TGTGCCAGCAGAACAGGACAGGGGGCGTTGAACACTGAAGCTTTCTTT. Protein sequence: CASRTGQGALNTEAFF.

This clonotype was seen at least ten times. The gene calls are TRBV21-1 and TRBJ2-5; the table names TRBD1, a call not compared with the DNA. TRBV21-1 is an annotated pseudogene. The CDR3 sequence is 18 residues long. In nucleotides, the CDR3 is TGTGCCAGCAGCAAAGAGTCCTGGACAGGGAGTCCAGGAAAGACCCAGTACTTC. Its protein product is CASSKESWTGSPGKTQYF.

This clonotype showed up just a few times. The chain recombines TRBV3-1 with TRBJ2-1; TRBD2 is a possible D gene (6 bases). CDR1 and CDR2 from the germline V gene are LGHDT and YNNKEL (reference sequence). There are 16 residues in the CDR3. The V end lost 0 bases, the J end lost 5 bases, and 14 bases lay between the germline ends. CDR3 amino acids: CASSQDRGSTNNEQFF. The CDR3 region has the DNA TGTGCCAGCAGCCAAGATCGGGGGTCCACCAACAATGAGCAGTTCTTC.

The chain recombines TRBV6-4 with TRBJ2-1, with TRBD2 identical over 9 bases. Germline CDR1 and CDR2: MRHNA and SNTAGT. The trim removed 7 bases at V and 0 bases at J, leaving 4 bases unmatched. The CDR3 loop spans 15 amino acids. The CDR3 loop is CASKLSGSSYNEQFF. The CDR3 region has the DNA TGTGCCAGCAAACTTAGCGGGAGCTCCTACAATGAGCAGTTCTTC.

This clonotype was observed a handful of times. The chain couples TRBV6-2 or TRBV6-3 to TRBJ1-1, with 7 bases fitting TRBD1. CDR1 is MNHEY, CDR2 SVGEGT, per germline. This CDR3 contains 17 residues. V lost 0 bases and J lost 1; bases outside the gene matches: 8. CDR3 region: CASSYSLTGLGNTEAFF. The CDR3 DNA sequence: TGTGCCAGCAGTTACTCGCTGACAGGGTTGGGGAACACTGAAGCTTTCTTT.

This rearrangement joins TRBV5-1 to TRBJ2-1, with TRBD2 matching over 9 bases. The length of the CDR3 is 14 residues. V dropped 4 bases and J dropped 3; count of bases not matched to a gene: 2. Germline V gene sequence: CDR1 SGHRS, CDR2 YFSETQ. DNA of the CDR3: TGCGCCAGCAGCGGTAGCGGGAGCTACAATGAGCAGTTCTTC. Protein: CASSGSGSYNEQFF.

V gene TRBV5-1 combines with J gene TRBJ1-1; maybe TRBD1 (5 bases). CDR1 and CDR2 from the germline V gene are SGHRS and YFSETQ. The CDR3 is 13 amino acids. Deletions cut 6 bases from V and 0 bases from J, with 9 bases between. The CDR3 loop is CASKEGLNTEAFF. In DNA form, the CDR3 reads TGCGCCAGCAAGGAGGGGTTGAACACTGAAGCTTTCTTT.

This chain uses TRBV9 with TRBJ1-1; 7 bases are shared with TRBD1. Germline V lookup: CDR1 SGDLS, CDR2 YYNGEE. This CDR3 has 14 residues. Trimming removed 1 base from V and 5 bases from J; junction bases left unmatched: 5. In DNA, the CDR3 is TGTGCCAGCAGCGTAATCCCAGGGGGAACTGAAGCTTTCTTT. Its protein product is CASSVIPGGTEAFF.

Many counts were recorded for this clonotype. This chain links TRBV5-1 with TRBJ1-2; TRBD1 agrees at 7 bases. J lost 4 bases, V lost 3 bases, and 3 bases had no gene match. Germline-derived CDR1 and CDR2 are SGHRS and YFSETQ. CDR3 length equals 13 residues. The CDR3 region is CASSSGQSYGYTF. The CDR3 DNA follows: TGCGCCAGCAGCTCGGGACAGAGCTATGGCTACACCTTC.

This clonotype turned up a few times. CDR3 nucleotides: TGCAGTGCTAACCGGGACACCCCTAGCACAGATACGCAGTATTTT. It codes for CSANRDTPSTDTQYF. This rearrangement joins TRBV20-1 to TRBJ2-3; possibly TRBD1 for D (6 bases). Germline V CDR1 and CDR2: DFQATT, SNEGSKA (reference sequence). The CDR3 sequence is 15 residues long. V was clipped by 4 bases and J by 0 bases, with 14 bases between them.

In DNA, the CDR3 is TGTGCCACCAGCAGAGCAGGGGCATCAACTAATGAAAAACTGTTTTTT. Its protein product is CATSRAGASTNEKLFF. V usage is TRBV15 and J usage is TRBJ1-4; weak D call: TRBD1 (6 bases). V lost 1 base, J lost 0 bases, and 9 bases lay in between. Germline V gene sequence: CDR1 LNHNV, CDR2 YYDKDF (reference sequence). CDR3 length: 16 amino acids.

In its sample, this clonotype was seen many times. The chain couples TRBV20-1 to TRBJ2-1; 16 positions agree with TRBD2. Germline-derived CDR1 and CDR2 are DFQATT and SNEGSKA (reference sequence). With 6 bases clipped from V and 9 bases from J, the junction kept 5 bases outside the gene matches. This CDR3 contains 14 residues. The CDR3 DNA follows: TGCAGTGCCCCGGGGACTAGCGGGAGGGTTGAGCAGTTCTTC. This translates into CSAPGTSGRVEQFF.

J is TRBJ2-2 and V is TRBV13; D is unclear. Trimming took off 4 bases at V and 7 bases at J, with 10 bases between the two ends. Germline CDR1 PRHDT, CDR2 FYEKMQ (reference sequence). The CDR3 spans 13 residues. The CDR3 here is CASSWSKGGELFF. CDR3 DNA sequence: TGTGCCAGCAGCTGGAGTAAGGGCGGGGAGCTGTTTTTT.

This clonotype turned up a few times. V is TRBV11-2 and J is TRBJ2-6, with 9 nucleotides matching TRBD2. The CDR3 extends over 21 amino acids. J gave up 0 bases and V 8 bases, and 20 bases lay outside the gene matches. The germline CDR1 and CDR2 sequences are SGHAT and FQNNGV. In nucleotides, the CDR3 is TGTGCCAGCTCAAGCTTAAGGGGGGGTGCTAGCGGGGTCTCTGGGGCCAACGTCCTGACTTTC. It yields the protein CASSSLRGGASGVSGANVLTF.

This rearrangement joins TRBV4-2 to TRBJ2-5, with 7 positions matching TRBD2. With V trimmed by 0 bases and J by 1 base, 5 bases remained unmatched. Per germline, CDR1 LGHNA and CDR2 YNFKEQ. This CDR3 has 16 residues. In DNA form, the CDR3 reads TGTGCCAGCAGCCAAGAAAGGCGGGGGACCCAAGAGACCCAGTACTTC. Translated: CASSQERRGTQETQYF.

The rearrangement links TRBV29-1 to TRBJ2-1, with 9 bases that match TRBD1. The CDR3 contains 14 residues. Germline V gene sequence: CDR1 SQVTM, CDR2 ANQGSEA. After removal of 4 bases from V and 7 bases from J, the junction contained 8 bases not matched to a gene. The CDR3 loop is CSVAGTGFLNEQFF. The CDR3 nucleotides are TGCAGCGTTGCTGGGACAGGGTTTTTGAATGAGCAGTTCTTC.

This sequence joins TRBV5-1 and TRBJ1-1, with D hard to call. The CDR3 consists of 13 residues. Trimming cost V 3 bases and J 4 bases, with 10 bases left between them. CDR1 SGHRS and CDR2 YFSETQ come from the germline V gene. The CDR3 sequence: CASSSRTGTEAFF. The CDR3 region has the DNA TGCGCCAGCAGCTCAAGGACGGGCACTGAAGCTTTCTTT.

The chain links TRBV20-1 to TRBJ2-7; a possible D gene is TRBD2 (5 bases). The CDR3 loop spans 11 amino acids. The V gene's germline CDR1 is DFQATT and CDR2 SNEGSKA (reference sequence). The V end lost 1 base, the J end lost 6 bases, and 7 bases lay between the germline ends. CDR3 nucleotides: TGCAGTGCTAGAGCGAGGGCCGAGCAGTACTTC. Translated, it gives CSARARAEQYF.

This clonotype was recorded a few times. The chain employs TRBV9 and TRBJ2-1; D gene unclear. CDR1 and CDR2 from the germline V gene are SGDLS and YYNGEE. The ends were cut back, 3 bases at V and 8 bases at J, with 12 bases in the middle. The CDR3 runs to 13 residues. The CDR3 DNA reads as TGTGCCAGCAGCGGCATGGCGAGCGATGAGCAGTTCTTC. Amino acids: CASSGMASDEQFF.

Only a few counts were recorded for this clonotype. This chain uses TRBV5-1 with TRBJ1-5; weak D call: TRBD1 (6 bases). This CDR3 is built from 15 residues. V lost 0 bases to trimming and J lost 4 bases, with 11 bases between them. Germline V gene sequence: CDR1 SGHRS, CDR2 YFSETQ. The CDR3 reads CASSLDGGQNQPQHF. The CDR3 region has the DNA TGCGCCAGCAGCTTGGATGGGGGACAAAATCAGCCCCAGCATTTT.

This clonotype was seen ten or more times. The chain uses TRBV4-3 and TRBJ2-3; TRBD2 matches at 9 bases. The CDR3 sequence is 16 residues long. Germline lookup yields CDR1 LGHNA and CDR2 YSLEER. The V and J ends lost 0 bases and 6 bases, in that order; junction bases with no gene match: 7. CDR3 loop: CASSQDASGAGDTQYF. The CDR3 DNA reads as TGCGCCAGCAGCCAAGACGCTAGCGGGGCGGGCGATACGCAGTATTTT.

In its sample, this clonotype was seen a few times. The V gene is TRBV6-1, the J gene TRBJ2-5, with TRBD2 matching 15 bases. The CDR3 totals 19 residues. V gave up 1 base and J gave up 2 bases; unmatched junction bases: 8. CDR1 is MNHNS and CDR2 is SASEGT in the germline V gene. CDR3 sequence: CASSEGRTSGRAAQETQYF. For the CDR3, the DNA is TGTGCCAGCAGTGAAGGAAGGACTAGCGGGAGGGCCGCTCAAGAGACCCAGTACTTC.

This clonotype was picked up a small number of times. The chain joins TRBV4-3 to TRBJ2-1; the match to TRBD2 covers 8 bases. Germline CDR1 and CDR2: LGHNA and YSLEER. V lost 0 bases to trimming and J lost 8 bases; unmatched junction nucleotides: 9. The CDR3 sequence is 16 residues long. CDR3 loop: CASSQEAGVFSDEQFF. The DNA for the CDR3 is TGCGCCAGCAGCCAAGAAGCGGGAGTATTTAGCGATGAGCAGTTCTTC.

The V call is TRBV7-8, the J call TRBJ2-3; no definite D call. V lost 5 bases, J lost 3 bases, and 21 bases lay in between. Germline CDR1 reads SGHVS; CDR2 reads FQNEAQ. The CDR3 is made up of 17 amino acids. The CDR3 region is CASSPPPLLVATDTQYF. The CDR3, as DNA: TGTGCCAGCAGCCCACCTCCACTCTTAGTGGCGACAGATACGCAGTATTTT.

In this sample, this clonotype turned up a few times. CDR3 region: CASSAGSGNTIYF. In nucleotides, the CDR3 is TGTGCCAGCAGTGCGGGATCGGGAAACACCATATATTTT. This sequence joins TRBV6-1 and TRBJ1-3; D is undetermined. CDR1 is MNHNS, CDR2 SASEGT, per germline. V was trimmed by 4 bases and J by 4 bases, leaving 8 bases between them. The CDR3 contains 13 residues.

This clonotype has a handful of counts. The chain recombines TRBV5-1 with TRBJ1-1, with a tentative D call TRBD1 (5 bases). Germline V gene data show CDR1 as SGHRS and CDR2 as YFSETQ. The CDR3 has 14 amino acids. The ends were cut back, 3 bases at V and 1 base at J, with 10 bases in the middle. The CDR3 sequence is CASSSGLGNTEAFF. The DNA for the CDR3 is TGCGCCAGCAGCTCGGGACTGGGGAACACTGAAGCTTTCTTT.

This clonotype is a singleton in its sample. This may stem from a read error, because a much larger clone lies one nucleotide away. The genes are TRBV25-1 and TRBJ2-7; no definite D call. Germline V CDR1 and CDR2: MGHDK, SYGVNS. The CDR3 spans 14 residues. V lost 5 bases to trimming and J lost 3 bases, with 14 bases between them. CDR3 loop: CASSPPGLYYEQYF. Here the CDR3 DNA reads TGTGCCAGCAGTCCGCCGGGTCTATACTACGAGCAGTACTTC.